The clone carrying this T cell receptor beta chain was seen a handful of times. Its antigen remains unidentified. The data were obtained in a study of blood T cells in healthy people across ages. Study information: Capture by template switching was about one barcoded beta molecule per two T cells.

Sample-barcoded 5' priming and a J-beta primer mix drove a second PCR of 7 to 11 cycles. MiXCR, applied by TCRdb to the 5' RACE reads, yields one record per CDR3 protein. This table has approximately 780,000 distinct CDR3 sequences, roughly 24% appearing once. Study observations and caveats: Estimates drawn from one million T cells were deemed to understate diversity.

RNA extraction gave at least 5.5 micrograms of total RNA per sample. The sample was also reused in another study, on T cells of mothers and their children.

The receptor was isolated from a boy between 10 and 17 years old in good health. Material for sequencing was blood.

CDR3 bases: TGTGCCAGCAGCCTAAAAGGAGGCCCTCTTTGGCTGTTTTTT. Translation: CASSLKGGPLWLFF. The rearrangement joins TRBV3-1 to TRBJ2-2, with D possibly TRBD2 on 5 matching bases. V lost 4 bases, J lost 13 bases, and 19 bases lay in between. This CDR3 comprises 14 residues. Germline CDR1 is LGHDT and CDR2 is YNNKEL (reference sequence).